The next 3 T cell receptor beta chains were all read from a single sample in a study of control samples from healthy donors and cancer patients. Profiled with immunoSEQ multiplex PCR; TCRdb holds only in-frame clones, not every one. Here the sample spans over 30,000 clones, about 88% being singletons. Sequencing input: PBMCs. The origin of the receptors is a woman in her 40s with lung cancer.

The genes are TRBV24-1 and TRBJ1-2, with 11 bases identical to TRBD1. Germline V gene data show CDR1 as KGHDR and CDR2 as SFDVKD. The J segment lost 4 bases and the V segment lost 3 bases, leaving 6 bases of the junction unmatched. The CDR3 runs 16 residues. The DNA of the CDR3 is TGTGCCACCAGTGATCCCGGGACAGGGGGTGTCTATGGCTACACCTTC. Its protein product is CATSDPGTGGVYGYTF.

The rearrangement uses TRBV6-5 and TRBJ2-2; possibly TRBD2 for D (6 bases). The germline CDR1 and CDR2 sequences are MNHEY and SVGAGI. The ends were cut back, 6 bases at V and 4 bases at J, with 15 bases in the middle. This CDR3 is built from 15 residues. The CDR3 protein is CASSRRASVTGELFF. CDR3 in DNA: TGTGCCAGCAGCCGACGGGCTAGCGTCACCGGGGAGCTGTTTTTT.

The rearrangement links TRBV5-1 to TRBJ1-1; no definite D call. This CDR3 contains 13 residues. Between the trimmed V and J ends, which lost 3 bases and 4 bases, there was a span of 10 bases. Germline V gene sequence: CDR1 SGHRS, CDR2 YFSETQ. The CDR3 protein is CASSSVGVTEAFF. As DNA, the CDR3 is TGCGCCAGCAGCTCCGTGGGAGTCACTGAAGCTTTCTTT.